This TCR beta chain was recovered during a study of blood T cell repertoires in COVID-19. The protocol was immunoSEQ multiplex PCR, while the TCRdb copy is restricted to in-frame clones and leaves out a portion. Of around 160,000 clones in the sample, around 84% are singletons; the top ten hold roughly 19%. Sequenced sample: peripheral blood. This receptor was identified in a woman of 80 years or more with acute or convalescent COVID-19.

CDR3 DNA: TGTGCCAGCAGCTTACGACAGGGGGGCACTGAAGCTTTCTTT. Amino acids: CASSLRQGGTEAFF. This chain joins TRBV7-2 and TRBJ1-1, with 9 bases fitting TRBD1. The CDR3 has 14 amino acids. CDR1 is SGHTA, CDR2 FQGNSA, per germline. V was pared by 2 bases and J by 4 bases, with 2 bases of the junction left unmatched.